One and the same sample provided the 2 T cell receptor beta chains below, sequenced in a study of cytomegalovirus exposure and HLA in healthy donors. The PCR contained 60 Vbeta and 13 Jbeta primers. Some clones are missing from TCRdb's copy, which holds only in-frame ones; the method was immunoSEQ multiplex PCR. The data contain roughly 77,000 clones, around 9.1% of them singletons. Source material: PBMCs. The receptors were sampled from a man aged 60 to 69 in good health and CMV-seropositive.

The V call is TRBV30, the J call TRBJ2-1; TRBD1 matches 11 bases. Germline-derived CDR1 and CDR2 are GTSNPN and SVGIG (reference sequence). Trimming cost V 0 bases and J 7 bases; bases outside gene matches: 2. This CDR3 has 14 residues. The DNA of the CDR3 is TGTGCCTGGAGTGTGGGACAGGGGGAGAATGAGCAGTTCTTC. Protein product: CAWSVGQGENEQFF.

This clone was found a few times. This chain uses TRBV30 with TRBJ2-7, with 7 bases that match TRBD1. J gave up 2 bases and V 4 bases, and 8 bases lay outside the gene matches. Germline V CDR1 and CDR2: GTSNPN, SVGIG (reference sequence). This CDR3 spans 14 amino acids. CDR3 protein: CAWKRQGWTYEQYF. The CDR3 nucleotides read TGTGCCTGGAAACGACAGGGATGGACCTACGAGCAGTACTTC.